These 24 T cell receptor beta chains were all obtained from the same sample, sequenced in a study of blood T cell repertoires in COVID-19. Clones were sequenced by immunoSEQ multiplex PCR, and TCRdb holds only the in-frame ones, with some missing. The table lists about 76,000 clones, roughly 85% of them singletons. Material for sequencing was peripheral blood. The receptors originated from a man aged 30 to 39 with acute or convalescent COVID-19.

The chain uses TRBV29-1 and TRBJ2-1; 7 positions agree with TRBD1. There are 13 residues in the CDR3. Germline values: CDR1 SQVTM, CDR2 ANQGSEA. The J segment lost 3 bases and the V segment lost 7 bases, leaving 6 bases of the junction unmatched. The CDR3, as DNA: TGCAGCGGGACGACAGGGTACTACAATGAGCAGTTCTTC. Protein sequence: CSGTTGYYNEQFF.

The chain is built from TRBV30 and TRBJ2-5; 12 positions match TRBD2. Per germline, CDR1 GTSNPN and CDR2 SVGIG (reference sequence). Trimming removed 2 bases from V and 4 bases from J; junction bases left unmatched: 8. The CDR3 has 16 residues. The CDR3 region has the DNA TGTGCCTGGAGTCGAGCCGGACTAGCGGGACTAGAGACCCAGTACTTC. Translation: CAWSRAGLAGLETQYF.

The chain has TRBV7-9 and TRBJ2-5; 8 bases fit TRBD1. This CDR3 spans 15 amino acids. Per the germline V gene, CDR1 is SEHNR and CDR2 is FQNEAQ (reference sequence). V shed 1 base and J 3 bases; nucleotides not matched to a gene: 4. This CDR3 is CASSLVLGQEETQYF. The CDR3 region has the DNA TGTGCCAGCAGCTTAGTCCTGGGACAGGAAGAGACCCAGTACTTC.

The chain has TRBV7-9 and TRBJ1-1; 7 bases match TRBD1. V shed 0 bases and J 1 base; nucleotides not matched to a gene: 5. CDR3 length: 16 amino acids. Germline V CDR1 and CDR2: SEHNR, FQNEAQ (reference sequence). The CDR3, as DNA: TGTGCCAGCAGCTTAGCTTATGGACAGGCGAACACTGAAGCTTTCTTT. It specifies CASSLAYGQANTEAFF.

The CDR3 coding sequence is TGTGCCAGCAGCTTAGGGGAGAGCCGGGGGGAGCAGTACTTC. This codes for CASSLGESRGEQYF. The chain couples TRBV7-9 to TRBJ2-7; possible D gene TRBD2, 6 bases. CDR1 is SEHNR and CDR2 is FQNEAQ in the germline V gene (reference sequence). The germline V and J ends were trimmed by 1 base and 7 bases, with 14 bases remaining between them. CDR3 length: 14 amino acids.

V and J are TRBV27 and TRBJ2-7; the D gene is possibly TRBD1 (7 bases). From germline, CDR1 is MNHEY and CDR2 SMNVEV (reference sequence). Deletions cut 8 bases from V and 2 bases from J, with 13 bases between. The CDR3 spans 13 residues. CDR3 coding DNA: TGTGCCAGCGGTGGGGGGACAGCCTACGAGCAGTACTTC. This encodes CASGGGTAYEQYF.

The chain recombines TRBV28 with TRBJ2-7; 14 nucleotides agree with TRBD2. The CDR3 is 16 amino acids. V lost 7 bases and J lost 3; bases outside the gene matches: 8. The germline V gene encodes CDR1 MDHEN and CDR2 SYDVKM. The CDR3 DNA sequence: TGTGCCAGCAAAGGGACTAGCGGGAGAGTTTACTACGAGCAGTACTTC. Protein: CASKGTSGRVYYEQYF.

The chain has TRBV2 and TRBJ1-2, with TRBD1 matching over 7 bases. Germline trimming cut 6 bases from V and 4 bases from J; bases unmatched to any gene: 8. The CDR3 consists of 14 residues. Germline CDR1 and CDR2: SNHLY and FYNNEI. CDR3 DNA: TGTGCCAGCAGCGTGGGACAGCCAACCTATGGCTACACCTTC. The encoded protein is CASSVGQPTYGYTF.

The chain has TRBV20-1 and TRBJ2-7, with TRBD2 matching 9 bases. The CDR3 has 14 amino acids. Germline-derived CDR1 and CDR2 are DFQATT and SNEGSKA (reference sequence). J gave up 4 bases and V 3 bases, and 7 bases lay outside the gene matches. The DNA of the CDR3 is TGCAGTGCTAGTAGCGGGAGCACAACTTACGAGCAGTACTTC. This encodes CSASSGSTTYEQYF.

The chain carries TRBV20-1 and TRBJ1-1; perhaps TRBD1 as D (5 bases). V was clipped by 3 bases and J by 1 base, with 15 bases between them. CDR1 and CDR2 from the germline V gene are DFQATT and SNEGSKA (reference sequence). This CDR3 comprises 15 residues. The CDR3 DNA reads TGCAGTGCTAGTTGGGGCTCCACAGCGAACACTGAAGCTTTCTTT. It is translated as CSASWGSTANTEAFF.

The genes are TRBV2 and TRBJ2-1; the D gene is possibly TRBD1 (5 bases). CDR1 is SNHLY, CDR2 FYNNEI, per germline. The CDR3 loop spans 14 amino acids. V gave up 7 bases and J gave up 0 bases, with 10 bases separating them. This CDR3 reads CASKRGGSYNEQFF. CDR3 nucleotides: TGTGCCAGCAAAAGGGGTGGCTCCTACAATGAGCAGTTCTTC.

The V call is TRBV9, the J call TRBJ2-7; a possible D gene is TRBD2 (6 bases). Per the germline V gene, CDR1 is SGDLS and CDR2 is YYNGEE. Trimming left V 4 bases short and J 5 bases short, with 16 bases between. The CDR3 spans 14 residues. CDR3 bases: TGTGCCAGCAGCTCCTCCTCCAGGGAGGACGAGCAGTACTTC. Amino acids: CASSSSSREDEQYF.

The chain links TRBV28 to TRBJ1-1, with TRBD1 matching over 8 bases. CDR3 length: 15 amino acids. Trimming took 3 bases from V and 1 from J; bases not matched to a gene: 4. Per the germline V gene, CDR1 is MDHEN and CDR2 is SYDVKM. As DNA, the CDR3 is TGTGCCAGCAGTTTCGGAGGGACAGGGAACACTGAAGCTTTCTTT. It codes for CASSFGGTGNTEAFF.

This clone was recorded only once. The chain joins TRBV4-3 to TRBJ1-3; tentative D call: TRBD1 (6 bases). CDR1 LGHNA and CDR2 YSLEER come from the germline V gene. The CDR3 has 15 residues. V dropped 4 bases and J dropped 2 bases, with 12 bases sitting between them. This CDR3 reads CASSPSGGPGNTIYF. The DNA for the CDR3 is TGCGCCAGCAGCCCCTCGGGGGGCCCTGGAAACACCATATATTTT.

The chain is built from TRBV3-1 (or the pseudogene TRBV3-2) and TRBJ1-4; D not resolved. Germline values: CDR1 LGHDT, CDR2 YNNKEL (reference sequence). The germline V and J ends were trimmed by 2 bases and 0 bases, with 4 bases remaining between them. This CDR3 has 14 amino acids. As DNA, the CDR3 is TGTGCCAGCAGCCAATCCGCAACTAATGAAAAACTGTTTTTT. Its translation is CASSQSATNEKLFF.

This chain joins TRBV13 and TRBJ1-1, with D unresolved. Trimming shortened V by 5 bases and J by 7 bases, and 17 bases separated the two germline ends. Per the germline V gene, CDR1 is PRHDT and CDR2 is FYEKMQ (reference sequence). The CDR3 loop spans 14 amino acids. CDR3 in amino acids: CASSPMRVAGEAFF. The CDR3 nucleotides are TGTGCCAGCAGCCCGATGCGGGTCGCAGGTGAAGCTTTCTTT.

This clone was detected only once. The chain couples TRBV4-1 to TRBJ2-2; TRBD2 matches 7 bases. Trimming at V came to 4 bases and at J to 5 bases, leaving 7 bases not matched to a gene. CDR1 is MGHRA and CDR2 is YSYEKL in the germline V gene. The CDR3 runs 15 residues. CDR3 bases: TGCGCCAGCAGCCTAGGGAGGGCCGGGACCGGGGAGCTGTTTTTT. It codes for CASSLGRAGTGELFF.

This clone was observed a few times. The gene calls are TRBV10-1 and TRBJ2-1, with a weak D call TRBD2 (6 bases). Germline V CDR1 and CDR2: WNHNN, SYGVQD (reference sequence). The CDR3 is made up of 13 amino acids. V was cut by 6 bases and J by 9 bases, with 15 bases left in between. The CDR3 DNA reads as TGCGCCAGCAGGGCCCGGGAGCGTAGTGAGCAGTTCTTC. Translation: CASRARERSEQFF.

The CDR3 bases are TGTGCCACCCAGCCGGGAGACCTGGAGACCCAGTACTTC. Its protein is CATQPGDLETQYF. V is TRBV18 and J is TRBJ2-5; TRBD2 might be the D (6 bases). The V end was cut by 10 bases, the J end by 5 bases, with 17 bases between. Germline V gene data show CDR1 as KGHSH and CDR2 as LQKENI. CDR3 size: 13 residues.

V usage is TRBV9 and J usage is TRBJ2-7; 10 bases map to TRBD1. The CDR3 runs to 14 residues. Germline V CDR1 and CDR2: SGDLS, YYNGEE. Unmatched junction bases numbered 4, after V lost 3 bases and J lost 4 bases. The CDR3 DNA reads TGTGCCAGCAGCGGACAGGGGGCAGGGTACGAGCAGTACTTC. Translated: CASSGQGAGYEQYF.

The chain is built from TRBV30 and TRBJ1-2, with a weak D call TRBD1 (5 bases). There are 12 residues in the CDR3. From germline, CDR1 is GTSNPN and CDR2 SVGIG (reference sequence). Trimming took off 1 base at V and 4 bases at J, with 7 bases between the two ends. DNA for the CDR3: TGTGCCTGGAGTGGGGACTTCTATGGCTACACCTTC. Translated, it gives CAWSGDFYGYTF. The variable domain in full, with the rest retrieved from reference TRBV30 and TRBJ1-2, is SQTIHQWPATLVQPVGSPLSLECTVEGTSNPNLYWYRQAAGRGLQLLFYSVGIGQISSEVPQNLSASRPQDRQFILSSKKLLLSDSGFYLCAWSGDFYGYTFGSGTRLTVV.

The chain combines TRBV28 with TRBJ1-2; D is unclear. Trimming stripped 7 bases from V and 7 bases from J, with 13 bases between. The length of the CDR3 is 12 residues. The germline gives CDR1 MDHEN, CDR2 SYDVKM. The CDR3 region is CASKPLKSGYTF. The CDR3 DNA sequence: TGTGCCAGCAAGCCCCTTAAGTCTGGCTACACCTTC.

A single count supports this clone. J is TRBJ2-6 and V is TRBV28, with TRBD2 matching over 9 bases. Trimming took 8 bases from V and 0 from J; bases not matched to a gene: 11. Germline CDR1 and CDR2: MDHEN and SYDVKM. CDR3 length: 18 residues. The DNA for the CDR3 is TGTGCCAGCGAGGGAGAGGCGGGAGGGGACTCTGGGGCCAACGTCCTGACTTTC. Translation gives CASEGEAGGDSGANVLTF. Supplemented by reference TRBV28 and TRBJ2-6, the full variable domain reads DVKVTQSSRYLVKRTGEKVFLECVQDMDHENMFWYRQDPGLGLRLIYFSYDVKMKEKGDIPEGYSVSREKKERFSLILESASTNQTSMYLCASEGEAGGDSGANVLTFGAGSRLTVL.

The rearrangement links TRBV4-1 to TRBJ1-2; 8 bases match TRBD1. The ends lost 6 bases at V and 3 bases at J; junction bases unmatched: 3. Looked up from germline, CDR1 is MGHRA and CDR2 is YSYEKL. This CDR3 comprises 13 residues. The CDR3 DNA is TGCGCCAGCAGACTGACAGGGGACTATGGCTACACCTTC. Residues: CASRLTGDYGYTF.